Presented here are 26 T cell receptor beta chains from one specimen sequenced in a study of T cells expressing NK-cell markers. TCRdb re-called the 5' RACE reads and catalogs CDR3 proteins one per entry, DNA excluded. The sample has roughly 180,000 distinct CDR3 sequences; the top ten hold 20%. Input material: blood T cells: a sorted CD56 or NKG2C T cell subset, CD4+ or CD8+ T cells, or bulk PBMC T cells (not recorded which). The receptor set was obtained from a man aged 18 to 69 in good health.

The genes are TRBV20-1 and TRBJ2-7; lacking DNA, the TRBD2 call made by TCRdb goes unchecked. This CDR3 contains 14 residues. Germline-derived CDR1 and CDR2 are DFQATT and SNEGSKA (reference sequence). The CDR3 here is CSATPGLANYEQYF.

This rearrangement joins TRBV10-3 to TRBJ2-1; lacking DNA, the TRBD2 call made by TCRdb goes unchecked. The CDR3 runs to 19 residues. Germline loops: CDR1 ENHRY, CDR2 SYGVKD. CDR3 sequence: CAISAEGTSGGYSYNEQFF.

The chain uses TRBV12-3 or TRBV12-4 and TRBJ1-4; TCRdb calls TRBD1, which cannot be checked without DNA. This CDR3 comprises 14 residues. This CDR3 reads CASSPDRSNEKLFF.

The J gene is TRBJ1-1, the V gene TRBV29-1; TCRdb's D gene call, TRBD1, goes unchecked for lack of DNA. Germline V lookup: CDR1 SQVTM, CDR2 ANQGSEA. The CDR3 consists of 13 residues. The CDR3: CSVEDGGLTEAFF.

V is TRBV5-6 and J is TRBJ2-4; TCRdb's D call of TRBD1 is untestable without DNA. The CDR3 is 18 residues long. Germline values: CDR1 SGHDT, CDR2 YYEEEE. The CDR3 loop reads CASSLGQGYGLAKNIQYF. Full variable domain (outside the CDR3, taken from reference TRBV5-6 and TRBJ2-4): DAGVTQSPTHLIKTRGQQVTLRCSPKSGHDTVSWYQQALGQGPQFIFQYYEEEERQRGNFPDRFSGHQFPNYSSELNVNALLLGDSALYLCASSLGQGYGLAKNIQYFGAGTRLSVL.

This chain links TRBV10-3 with TRBJ2-7; without DNA, the TCRdb call of TRBD1 cannot be checked. The CDR3 covers 15 residues. CDR1 and CDR2 (germline): ENHRY, SYGVKD. CDR3: CAISESHNRGNEQYF.

The J gene is TRBJ1-1, the V gene TRBV27. The germline V gene encodes CDR1 MNHEY and CDR2 SMNVEV (reference sequence). CDR3 size: 14 residues. CDR3 sequence: CASSFSHRKVEAFF.

The chain employs TRBV7-8 and TRBJ2-1. Per the germline V gene, CDR1 is SGHVS and CDR2 is FQNEAQ. This CDR3 spans 12 amino acids. The CDR3: CASSLANPEQFF.

The genes are TRBV7-9 and TRBJ2-1; TCRdb's D gene call, TRBD1, goes unchecked for lack of DNA. Germline CDR1 is SEHNR and CDR2 is FQNEAQ (reference sequence). This CDR3 is 13 amino acids long. CDR3: CASSAGTGDEQFF.

This sequence joins TRBV3-1 and TRBJ1-6. In germline, CDR1 is LGHDT, CDR2 YNNKEL (reference sequence). This CDR3 has 15 residues. This CDR3 is CASSQDSDANSPLHF.

V gene TRBV19 combines with J gene TRBJ1-5. Germline V gene sequence: CDR1 LNHDA, CDR2 SQIVND (reference sequence). CDR3 size: 15 residues. The CDR3 region is CASTTAFGSNQPQHF.

The V and J genes are TRBV12-3 or TRBV12-4 and TRBJ2-7; without DNA, the TCRdb call of TRBD1 cannot be checked. The CDR3 loop spans 13 amino acids. CDR3 residues: CASSLRGLNEQYF.

V gene TRBV7-7 combines with J gene TRBJ2-1; no DNA is available, so the TRBD2 call from TCRdb remains unchecked. Germline assignment: CDR1 SSHAT and CDR2 FNYEAQ (reference sequence). The CDR3 totals 17 residues. The CDR3 is CASSLGGGGGSINEQFF.

The gene calls are TRBV6-1 and TRBJ1-2. CDR3 length equals 15 residues. CDR1 is MNHNS, CDR2 SASEGT, per germline. This chain's CDR3 is CASRDRVTTNYGYTF.

The chain links TRBV19 to TRBJ2-3. CDR3 length equals 13 residues. Germline CDR1 is LNHDA and CDR2 is SQIVND (reference sequence). The CDR3 is CASSAELTDTQYF.

The chain combines TRBV19 with TRBJ2-7. Germline-derived CDR1 and CDR2 are LNHDA and SQIVND (reference sequence). This CDR3 is 17 amino acids long. CDR3 amino acids: CASSISIGVVSNHEQYF.

The chain combines TRBV4-1 with TRBJ2-7; the TCRdb call, TRBD2, lacks DNA for checking. This CDR3 comprises 17 residues. CDR1 and CDR2 from the germline V gene are MGHRA and YSYEKL. CDR3 amino acids: CASSQFLAGLATYEQYF.

Here the CDR3 reads CAWTPSDRDDNEQFF. The rearrangement uses TRBV11-2 and TRBJ2-1; the D call of TRBD1 rests on TCRdb alone, since no DNA is present to check it. There are 15 residues in the CDR3. The germline CDR1 and CDR2 sequences are SGHAT and FQNNGV.

The rearrangement links TRBV29-1 to TRBJ2-1; TCRdb reports TRBD1, a call that lacks DNA to check it against. Germline V CDR1 and CDR2: SQVTM, ANQGSEA. The CDR3 is made up of 14 amino acids. The CDR3: CSVQTGQGVNEQFF.

The chain couples TRBV12-5 to TRBJ1-1. Per the germline V gene, CDR1 is LGHNT and CDR2 is FRNRAP. This CDR3 is built from 12 residues. The CDR3: CASAEGYTEAFF.

V gene TRBV27 combines with J gene TRBJ1-2; TCRdb outputs TRBD1, but without DNA this stays unchecked. This CDR3 is built from 13 residues. Germline V gives CDR1 MNHEY, CDR2 SMNVEV (reference sequence). CDR3 loop: CASSPTGGWGYTF.

J is TRBJ2-3 and V is TRBV13. Germline V gene lookup returns CDR1 PRHDT and CDR2 FYEKMQ (reference sequence). The CDR3 length is 15 residues. CDR3 amino acids: CASSHPISSTDTQYF.

This chain links TRBV7-9 with TRBJ1-1; TCRdb lists TRBD1, though no DNA is available to test this call. CDR3 length equals 13 residues. Per germline, CDR1 SEHNR and CDR2 FQNEAQ (reference sequence). The CDR3 region is CASSEGARTEAFF.

This CDR3 reads CASSISTSGDYEQYF. This chain uses TRBV5-1 with TRBJ2-7; TCRdb's D call, TRBD2, is unchecked because there is no DNA. Germline loops: CDR1 SGHRS, CDR2 YFSETQ. The length of the CDR3 is 15 residues.

The chain is built from TRBV5-4 and TRBJ2-7. The CDR3 spans 15 residues. In germline, CDR1 is SGHNT, CDR2 YYREEE (reference sequence). Here the CDR3 reads CASSLFGRSSYEQYF.

This rearrangement joins TRBV6-2 or TRBV6-3 to TRBJ1-1; there is no DNA to check the TCRdb D call of TRBD1. Germline lookup yields CDR1 MNHEY and CDR2 SVGEGT. The CDR3 is made up of 16 amino acids. The CDR3 loop is CASSSRSGQTNTEAFF.